This TCR beta chain comes out of a study of T cells in Graves' hyperthyroidism and ophthalmopathy. Study-wide results and caveats: Within blood appeared most thyroid clonotypes that had expanded above 0.001.

Patients aged 18 to 65 had newly diagnosed hyperthyroidism that had lasted under 2 months. Criteria for exclusion of patients were uncontrolled infection, other autoimmune disease, pregnancy or lactation. The CDR3 has 16 amino acids. The V end was cut by 6 bases, the J end by 4 bases, with 21 bases between. The germline V gene has CDR1 MNHEY and CDR2 SMNVEV (reference sequence). The table lists this clonotype with many counts. The antigen remains undetermined. It was RNA transcripts that yielded the amplified TCR beta CDR3 regions. The HTBI primer set served for first-round RT-PCR of the TCR CDR3. TCRdb re-called the multiplex PCR reads through MiXCR, storing one row per CDR3 protein. The sample yields under 400,000 distinct CDR3 sequences, approximately 16% seen once.

The specimen sequenced was blood. The clonotype comes from a man younger than 45 with Graves' hyperthyroidism. The chain is built from TRBV27 and TRBJ2-5; D assignment may be TRBD1 or TRBD2 (5 bases each). The CDR3 reads CASSLSAGTASETQYF. As DNA, the CDR3 is TGTGCCAGCAGCTTGTCCGCAGGGACCGCATCAGAGACCCAGTACTTC.